This TCR beta chain is from a study of a mutant IDH1 vaccine in newly diagnosed glioma. Whole-study context: Treated patients had a mean age of approximately 40 years and an approximately 60% male, 37.5% female split. Visit timing is recorded as week 35 for V12 and week 47 for V13. Study results and caveats: Induction of immune responses by the vaccine occurred in 85% to 95% of patients.

Note on this clone: As yet, its antigen is unknown.

The time point: week 47, end of study. Topical imiquimod was applied with each vaccine dose, which held 300 ug of mutant IDH1 20-mer peptide. Every donor had a new WHO grade 3 or 4 astrocytoma that was IDH1-mutant, with loss of nuclear ATRX. CDR3 length: 20 amino acids. Profiled with immunoSEQ multiplex PCR; TCRdb holds only in-frame clones, not every one. Of 20,000 or so clones detected, 84% appear once; the ten largest clones hold around 2.8%. The sequenced sample was PBMCs, obtained from a glioma patient whose treatment included an IDH1 peptide vaccine. This chain uses TRBV12-1 with TRBJ2-3; TRBD1, as called in the table, went unchecked against the DNA. TRBV12-1 is a recognized pseudogene. This sequence was found in a man in his forties or fifties with glioma. CDR3 in DNA: TGTGCCAGCAGCTGCCGGGACAGGACCTCTAGCAGACCGACGGCAGATACGCAGTATTTT. Translated: CASSCRDRTSSRPTADTQYF.